This T cell receptor beta chain came from a study of cytomegalovirus exposure and HLA in healthy donors. About the research overall: Caucasian-associated ancestry cluster membership applied to 75% to 85% of a few hundred genotyped donors. Notes on the study in general: Association of a missense DCLRE1C variant with TCR beta V- and J-gene trimming was reported in a later analysis. Earlier analysis found most TCR beta V segments productive about 87% or about 30% of the time.

Notes on this clone: What it binds is not known.

60 Vbeta and 13 Jbeta primers were used in PCR. Authors' analysis steps: A follow-up analysis tallied some 80 million unique TCR beta chains, roughly 11 million shared. Repertoires were generated with immunoSEQ multiplex PCR, while TCRdb's copy carries only in-frame clones and drops some. V and J calls and clone size are as listed in that table; D and trimming were resolved from the DNA. The sample has under 170,000 clones; more than 75% are singletons. Specimen: PBMCs. This sequence originates from a human donor in good health.

The CDR3 sequence: CSADSTGANVLTF. The DNA of the CDR3 is TGCAGCGCTGACAGTACTGGGGCCAACGTCCTGACTTTC. V and J are TRBV29-1 and TRBJ2-6; D perhaps matches TRBD1 (5 bases). The CDR3 extends over 13 amino acids. Germline values: CDR1 SQVTM, CDR2 ANQGSEA. V gave up 7 bases and J gave up 2 bases, with 9 bases separating them.